The 3 T cell receptor beta chains below all came from one sample that was sequenced in a study of Ad26.COV2.S vaccination and SARS-CoV-2 variants (dated by TCRdb to the early 2020s). The sample's treatment or condition label is to be understood as: some 19 received Ad26.COV2.S at low or high dose, single or two shots; several received placebo; per-sample allocation not given. For vaccine and placebo recipients, the sequenced repertoires came from samples collected on day 63 after the first injection. Library prep was done by the immunoSEQ multiplex PCR assay. This is the immuneACCESS table as TCRdb keeps it, with only in-frame sequences that have V and J called. A part of the clones is gone; compared with another copy, unresolved V genes explain less than half, and the rest is unexplained. For this sample there are around 300,000 clones; roughly 90% appear just once. Approximately 12% of the sample is taken by the ten largest.

Sequenced material: peripheral blood, taken in a trial of Ad26.COV2.S vaccine versus placebo. The receptor source for this set is a person between 18 and 65 years old who received the Ad26.COV2.S COVID-19 vaccine or a placebo.

In nucleotides, the CDR3 is TGCGCCAGCAGCCCTTGGGCAGCTTCCATGAACACTGAAGCTTTCTTT. Translated, it gives CASSPWAASMNTEAFF. The V gene is TRBV4-1, the J gene TRBJ1-1; D unclear. The V end lost 4 bases, the J end lost 0 bases, and 15 bases lay between the germline ends. The CDR3 loop spans 16 amino acids. The germline V gene has CDR1 MGHRA and CDR2 YSYEKL.

The J gene is TRBJ1-1, the V gene TRBV7-8; perhaps TRBD1 as D (5 bases). Per germline, CDR1 SGHVS and CDR2 FQNEAQ. CDR3 size: 17 residues. V shed 4 bases and J shed 1 base, with 19 bases lying between them. The CDR3 sequence is CASSSDLVGLWNTEAFF. DNA for the CDR3: TGTGCCAGCAGCTCCGACCTGGTGGGGCTATGGAACACTGAAGCTTTCTTT.

V is TRBV6-2 or TRBV6-3 and J is TRBJ1-2, with TRBD1 as a possible D gene (5 bases). The V end was cut by 4 bases, the J end by 0 bases, with 6 bases between. Germline CDR1 is MNHEY and CDR2 is SVGEGT. CDR3 length: 13 residues. CDR3 bases: TGTGCCAGCAGTTGGACATCTAACTATGGCTACACCTTC. This translates into CASSWTSNYGYTF.